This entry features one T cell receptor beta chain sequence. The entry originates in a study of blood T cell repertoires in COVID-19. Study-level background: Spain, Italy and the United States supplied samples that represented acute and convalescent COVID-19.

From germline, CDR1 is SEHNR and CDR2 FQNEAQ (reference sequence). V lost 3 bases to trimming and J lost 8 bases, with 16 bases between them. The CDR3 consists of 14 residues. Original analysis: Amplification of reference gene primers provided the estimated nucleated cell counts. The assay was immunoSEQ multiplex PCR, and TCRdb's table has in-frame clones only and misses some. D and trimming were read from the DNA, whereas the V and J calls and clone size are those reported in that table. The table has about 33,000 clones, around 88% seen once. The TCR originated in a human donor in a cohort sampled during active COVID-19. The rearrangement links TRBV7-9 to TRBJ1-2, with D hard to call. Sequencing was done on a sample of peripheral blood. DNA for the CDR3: TGTGCCAGCAGCTTCGAGGGAACTATGGGCGGCTACACCTTC. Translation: CASSFEGTMGGYTF.